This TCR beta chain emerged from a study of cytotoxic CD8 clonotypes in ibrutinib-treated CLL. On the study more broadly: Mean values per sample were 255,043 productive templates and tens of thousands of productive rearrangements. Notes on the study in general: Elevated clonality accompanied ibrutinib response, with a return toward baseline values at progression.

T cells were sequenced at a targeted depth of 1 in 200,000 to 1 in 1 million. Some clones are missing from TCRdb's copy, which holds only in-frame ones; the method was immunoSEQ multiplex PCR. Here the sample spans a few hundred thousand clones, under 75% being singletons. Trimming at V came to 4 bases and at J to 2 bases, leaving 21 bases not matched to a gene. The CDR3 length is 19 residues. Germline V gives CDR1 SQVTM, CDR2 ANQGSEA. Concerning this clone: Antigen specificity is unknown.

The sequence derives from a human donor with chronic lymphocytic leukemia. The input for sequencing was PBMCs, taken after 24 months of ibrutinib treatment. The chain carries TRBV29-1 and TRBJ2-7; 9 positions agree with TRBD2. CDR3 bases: TGCAGCGTTGTACCCATCGGGGGTAGCGGGAGTGCGGGGCCCTACGAGCAGTACTTC. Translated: CSVVPIGGSGSAGPYEQYF.